This TCR beta chain was documented in a study of cytomegalovirus exposure and HLA in healthy donors. The PCR employed 60 Vbeta primers together with 13 Jbeta primers. This table comes from immunoSEQ multiplex PCR, and its TCRdb copy is limited to in-frame clones, with some not included. The table has roughly 260,000 clones, approximately 84% seen once. Germline V gives CDR1 SNHLY, CDR2 FYNNEI. The CDR3 loop spans 16 amino acids. V was trimmed by 6 bases and J by 2 bases, leaving 20 bases between them. The rearrangement joins TRBV2 to TRBJ2-7; tentative D call: TRBD1 (5 bases). The sample consisted of PBMCs. The source is a middle-aged woman in good health and CMV-seropositive. CDR3 amino acids: CASRRTDSPVTYEQYF. The CDR3 nucleotides are TGTGCCAGCAGGCGTACAGACAGTCCAGTAACCTACGAGCAGTACTTC.